The 23 T cell receptor beta chains below all came from one sample that was sequenced in a study of T cell repertoires in aging, cancer and after chemotherapy. Amplification of TCR beta used genomic DNA extracted from peripheral blood. A mixed TRB-A/B primer pool amplified rearranged TRB by multiplex touch-down PCR. TCRdb re-analysed the multiplex PCR reads in MiXCR, keeping a single row per CDR3 protein. The sample contains 2,500 to 3,500 distinct CDR3 sequences, roughly 40% of which appear only once. Specimen: blood. These receptors originate from a human donor with a blood cancer.

This chain links TRBV27 with TRBJ2-1; the D call may be TRBD1 or TRBD2 (5 bases each). The ends were cut back, 2 bases at V and 3 bases at J, with 14 bases in the middle. The CDR3 loop spans 16 amino acids. The germline gives CDR1 MNHEY, CDR2 SMNVEV (reference sequence). CDR3 protein: CASSLGWGTNYNEQFF. The CDR3 DNA follows: TGTGCCAGCAGTTTAGGGTGGGGGACCAACTACAATGAGCAGTTCTTC.

By frequency in the sample, this clonotype is medium-sized. This chain joins TRBV19 and TRBJ2-1; TRBD2 matches 12 bases. This CDR3 contains 15 residues. Germline trimming cut 6 bases from V and 10 bases from J; bases unmatched to any gene: 10. Germline lookup yields CDR1 LNHDA and CDR2 SQIVND (reference sequence). The CDR3 loop reads CASSPTSGSFEEQFF. The CDR3 DNA sequence: TGTGCCAGTAGCCCGACTAGCGGGAGTTTCGAGGAGCAGTTCTTC.

This chain joins TRBV7-9 and TRBJ2-3; TRBD2 matches at 11 bases. V lost 3 bases to trimming and J lost 6 bases; unmatched junction nucleotides: 2. Germline loops: CDR1 SEHNR, CDR2 FQNEAQ (reference sequence). The CDR3 totals 14 residues. CDR3 DNA: TGTGCCAGCAGCTTGGGACTAGCGGCGGATACGCAGTATTTT. As protein: CASSLGLAADTQYF.

This clonotype was counted between two and nine times. The J gene is TRBJ2-3, the V gene TRBV10-3; TRBD2 aligns across 10 bases. This CDR3 is built from 18 residues. V lost 0 bases to trimming and J lost 0 bases; unmatched junction nucleotides: 6. In germline, CDR1 is ENHRY, CDR2 SYGVKD. CDR3 in DNA: TGTGCCATCAGTGAGTCGATAGCGGGAGGCCTTAGCACAGATACGCAGTATTTT. This sequence encodes CAISESIAGGLSTDTQYF.

J is TRBJ1-3 and V is TRBV7-4; D is undetermined. Germline V gene lookup returns CDR1 SGHVT and CDR2 SQSDAQ. V was pared by 5 bases and J by 6 bases, with 5 bases between. The CDR3 length is 11 residues. The CDR3 DNA sequence: TGTGCCAGCAGCCTAACAAACACCATATATTTT. Translated, it gives CASSLTNTIYF. Together with reference TRBV7-4 and TRBJ1-3, the CDR3 gives the full variable domain: GAGVSQSPRYKVAKRGRDVALRCDSISGHVTLYWYRQTLGQGSEVLTYSQSDAQRDKSGRPSGRFSAERPERSVSTLKIQRTEQGDSAVYLCASSLTNTIYFGEGSWLTVV.

The sample holds a few counts of this clonotype. This chain uses TRBV19 with TRBJ2-1; the D gene is possibly TRBD2 (5 bases). Between the trimmed V and J ends, which lost 3 bases and 9 bases, there was a span of 18 bases. The CDR3 is 15 residues long. Germline CDR1 LNHDA, CDR2 SQIVND (reference sequence). The DNA of the CDR3 is TGTGCCAGTAGTATCGACTCCCACGGCGGGCTTGAGCAGTTCTTC. This sequence encodes CASSIDSHGGLEQFF.

This clonotype has more than one count but fewer than ten. The genes are TRBV6-6 and TRBJ1-2; 9 bases match TRBD1. This CDR3 comprises 16 residues. Germline CDR1 and CDR2: MNHNY and SVGAGI (reference sequence). Trimming took 5 bases from V and 5 from J; bases not matched to a gene: 12. In DNA form, the CDR3 reads TGTGCCAGCAGTAACCCGGGACAGGGACCCGAGTATGGCTACACCTTC. Its translation: CASSNPGQGPEYGYTF.

This clonotype was detected a few times. This chain links TRBV19 with TRBJ2-5; 8 nucleotides align to TRBD2. J gave up 2 bases and V 3 bases, and 11 bases lay outside the gene matches. The CDR3 is made up of 17 amino acids. The germline CDR1 and CDR2 sequences are LNHDA and SQIVND (reference sequence). CDR3 sequence: CASSIAPHPGGQETQYF. DNA of the CDR3: TGTGCCAGTAGTATCGCGCCCCACCCGGGAGGGCAAGAGACCCAGTACTTC.

The genes are TRBV11-2 and TRBJ1-2, with TRBD1 matching 7 bases. The CDR3 covers 16 residues. J gave up 2 bases and V 5 bases, and 11 bases lay outside the gene matches. Germline V gene sequence: CDR1 SGHAT, CDR2 FQNNGV. In nucleotides, the CDR3 is TGTGCCAGCAGCCCCCGACAGGGATACGACAACTATGGCTACACCTTC. Its translation is CASSPRQGYDNYGYTF.

This chain connects TRBV7-2 to TRBJ2-1; 10 nucleotides match TRBD2. This CDR3 has 14 residues. Germline V gene lookup returns CDR1 SGHTA and CDR2 FQGNSA. Trimming removed 1 base from V and 7 bases from J; junction bases left unmatched: 1. The CDR3 coding sequence is TGTGCCAGCAGCTTAGTACTAGCGGGGAATGAGCAGTTCTTC. Amino acids: CASSLVLAGNEQFF.

This chain joins TRBV5-1 and TRBJ1-1; possible D gene TRBD1, 5 bases. Germline CDR1 reads SGHRS; CDR2 reads YFSETQ. Trimming shortened V by 4 bases and J by 10 bases, and 23 bases separated the two germline ends. This CDR3 contains 15 residues. The CDR3 protein is CASSLGNRDPLAAFF. DNA of the CDR3: TGCGCCAGCAGCCTAGGAAACCGGGACCCCCTGGCAGCTTTCTTT.

The CDR3 loop reads CATSRDTSTETQYF. As DNA, the CDR3 is TGTGCCACCAGCAGAGATACTAGTACGGAGACCCAGTACTTC. The chain uses TRBV15 and TRBJ2-5; a possible D gene is TRBD2 (5 bases). The CDR3 is made up of 14 amino acids. The germline CDR1 and CDR2 sequences are LNHNV and YYDKDF (reference sequence). The V end was cut by 0 bases, the J end by 5 bases, with 10 bases between.

The rearrangement links TRBV14 to TRBJ2-1; 13 nucleotides line up with TRBD2. Trimming took 2 bases from V and 8 from J; bases not matched to a gene: 3. The CDR3 is made up of 15 amino acids. Germline CDR1 is SGHDN and CDR2 is FVKESK. The CDR3 DNA reads TGTGCCAGCAGCCAAACTAGCGGGAGGGAACATGAGCAGTTCTTC. This encodes CASSQTSGREHEQFF.

On this clonotype itself: Given the absence of the conserved phenylalanine or tryptophan at the CDR3 end, a read error is likely. The chain uses TRBV29-1 and TRBJ2-4; the D gene could be TRBD1 or TRBD2 (5 bases each). Germline CDR1 SQVTM, CDR2 ANQGSEA. V lost 7 bases, J lost 4 bases, and 14 bases lay in between. The CDR3 is 13 residues long. CDR3 coding DNA: TGCAGCGCCAGGGCGGGCAAGAAAAACATTCAGTACCTC. This codes for CSARAGKKNIQYL.

A few counts support this clonotype. The chain couples TRBV18 to TRBJ2-6, with D tentatively TRBD1 (6 bases). With 3 bases removed from V and 1 base from J, the gap between germline ends came to 16 bases. CDR1 and CDR2 from the germline V gene are KGHSH and LQKENI. The CDR3 spans 18 residues. The CDR3 loop reads CASSPLRPQGSGANVLTF. The CDR3 DNA follows: TGTGCCAGCTCACCTTTACGTCCACAGGGATCTGGGGCCAACGTCCTGACTTTC.

The chain couples TRBV6-5 to TRBJ2-1, with D possibly TRBD1 on 5 matching bases. V lost 5 bases and J 4 bases, leaving 9 bases between the germline ends. Germline V lookup: CDR1 MNHEY, CDR2 SVGAGI. This CDR3 is built from 13 residues. CDR3 amino acids: CASSPRGYNEQFF. CDR3 nucleotide sequence: TGTGCCAGCAGTCCTAGGGGATACAATGAGCAGTTCTTC.

The gene calls are TRBV19 and TRBJ1-1; D perhaps matches TRBD1 (6 bases). CDR1 is LNHDA and CDR2 is SQIVND in the germline V gene (reference sequence). CDR3 length: 13 residues. The V gene lost 6 bases and the J gene lost 4 bases, with 12 bases spanning the gap. The DNA for the CDR3 is TGTGCCAGTAGGCCGGGACACCGCACTGAAGCTTTCTTT. Translating gives CASRPGHRTEAFF.

In this sample, this clonotype turned up a few times. The chain recombines TRBV7-2 with TRBJ2-7; D perhaps matches TRBD1 (6 bases). Germline-derived CDR1 and CDR2 are SGHTA and FQGNSA. Trimming left V 5 bases short and J 0 bases short, with 20 bases between. The CDR3 covers 17 residues. CDR3 protein: CASSGRGRGESSYEQYF. The CDR3 nucleotides read TGTGCCAGCAGCGGAAGGGGCAGGGGAGAAAGCTCCTACGAGCAGTACTTC. Using reference TRBV7-2 and TRBJ2-7 for the parts outside the CDR3, the full variable domain is GAGVSQSPSNKVTEKGKDVELRCDPISGHTALYWYRQSLGQGLEFLIYFQGNSAPDKSGLPSDRFSAERTGGSVSTLTIQRTQQEDSAVYLCASSGRGRGESSYEQYFGPGTRLTVT.

This clonotype is judged large. V is TRBV27 and J is TRBJ2-2; TRBD2 aligns across 11 bases. The CDR3 has 17 amino acids. V trimming: 4 bases; J trimming: 2 bases; junction bases outside the gene matches: 6. Germline values: CDR1 MNHEY, CDR2 SMNVEV (reference sequence). As DNA, the CDR3 is TGTGCCAGCAGTTCTCAGACTAGCGGGATAAACACCGGGGAGCTGTTTTTT. This sequence encodes CASSSQTSGINTGELFF.

The chain links TRBV18 to TRBJ2-5, with D possibly being TRBD2 (5 bases). The CDR3 spans 13 residues. Trimming removed 6 bases from V and 4 bases from J, with 12 bases in between. CDR1 and CDR2 from the germline V gene are KGHSH and LQKENI. In nucleotides, the CDR3 is TGTGCCAGCTCCCCCGGACTGGGAGAGACCCAGTACTTC. It is translated as CASSPGLGETQYF.

V and J are TRBV12-3 or TRBV12-4 and TRBJ2-5; 8 bases align to TRBD2. This CDR3 comprises 16 residues. J lost 3 bases, V lost 5 bases, and 11 bases had no gene match. The CDR3 loop reads CASSPPPGGGKETQYF. CDR3 nucleotide sequence: TGTGCCAGCAGTCCTCCCCCTGGCGGGGGGAAAGAGACCCAGTACTTC.

The chain carries TRBV12-3 or TRBV12-4 and TRBJ2-7; D possibly corresponds to TRBD1 (5 bases). The germline V and J ends were trimmed by 3 bases and 2 bases, with 8 bases remaining between them. The CDR3 has 13 amino acids. For the CDR3, the DNA is TGTGCCAGCAGTTTTAGGGGCCCCTACGAGCAGTACTTC. Its translation is CASSFRGPYEQYF.

The V call is TRBV10-2, the J call TRBJ2-5; D perhaps matches TRBD2 (5 bases). Germline values: CDR1 WSHSY, CDR2 SAAADI. The CDR3 consists of 14 residues. V lost 5 bases and J 4 bases, leaving 14 bases between the germline ends. The CDR3 protein is CASSKRRTGETQYF. In DNA, the CDR3 is TGCGCCAGCAGTAAGCGGAGGACGGGAGAGACCCAGTACTTC.